This entry lists 30 T cell receptor beta chains sequenced from one sample in a study of radiotherapy plus CTLA-4 blockade in lung cancer. Using immunoSEQ multiplex PCR, the repertoire was profiled, and TCRdb retains in-frame clones only, with some absent. The top ten clones hold roughly 0.85% of a sample with over 80,000 clones, 83% of them seen once. Here the sequenced sample was peripheral blood, taken from a patient treated with radiotherapy plus ipilimumab. The receptors stem from a human donor with non-small cell lung cancer who had stable disease on radiotherapy plus ipilimumab.

V usage is TRBV6-6 and J usage is TRBJ1-5; TRBD1 is a possible D gene (6 bases). The CDR3 sequence is 13 residues long. The V end lost 7 bases, the J end lost 7 bases, and 14 bases lay between the germline ends. Per the germline V gene, CDR1 is MNHNY and CDR2 is SVGAGI (reference sequence). CDR3 DNA: TGTGCCAGCATACAGGGAGGACAGCAGCCCCAGCATTTT. Amino acids: CASIQGGQQPQHF.

CDR3: CASSPGLAGVIEQFF. The CDR3 DNA sequence: TGTGCCAGCAGTCCGGGACTAGCGGGGGTGATTGAGCAGTTCTTC. The V and J genes are TRBV6-5 and TRBJ2-1; TRBD2 matches 14 bases. The ends lost 5 bases at V and 9 bases at J; junction bases unmatched: 6. Germline CDR1 MNHEY, CDR2 SVGAGI. The CDR3 runs to 15 residues.

This chain uses TRBV19 with TRBJ2-7; D is possibly TRBD1 (6 bases). Germline CDR1 reads LNHDA; CDR2 reads SQIVND (reference sequence). The V end lost 3 bases, the J end lost 6 bases, and 15 bases lay between the germline ends. This CDR3 has 14 amino acids. CDR3 nucleotides: TGTGCCAGTAGTATCGCAGGGGATCTTCTCGAGCAGTACTTC. It codes for CASSIAGDLLEQYF.

The chain joins TRBV10-3 to TRBJ2-2, with TRBD1 matching 10 bases. Germline V gene data show CDR1 as ENHRY and CDR2 as SYGVKD. V dropped 6 bases and J dropped 6; count of bases not matched to a gene: 7. The CDR3 length is 15 residues. The CDR3 bases are TGTGCCATCAGCCCCGGGACAGGGGAATCCGGGGAGCTGTTTTTT. Its translation is CAISPGTGESGELFF.

The rearrangement joins TRBV5-6 to TRBJ2-5; 7 nucleotides line up with TRBD2. This CDR3 is 15 amino acids long. The V and J ends lost 4 bases and 4 bases, in that order; junction bases with no gene match: 10. Germline values: CDR1 SGHDT, CDR2 YYEEEE. The CDR3, as DNA: TGTGCCAGCAGCGAGGGAGGGTACCGGGGAGAGACCCAGTACTTC. Residues: CASSEGGYRGETQYF.

The rearrangement joins TRBV19 to TRBJ2-5; D gene uncertain. The CDR3 runs to 12 residues. Germline CDR1 is LNHDA and CDR2 is SQIVND (reference sequence). Trimming stripped 5 bases from V and 1 base from J, with 5 bases between. The CDR3 reads CASSEAQETQYF. In nucleotides, the CDR3 is TGTGCCAGTAGTGAAGCCCAAGAGACCCAGTACTTC.

The chain uses TRBV14 and TRBJ2-2; 7 positions match TRBD2. The length of the CDR3 is 15 residues. The germline V gene encodes CDR1 SGHDN and CDR2 FVKESK. With V trimmed by 3 bases and J by 1 base, 2 bases remained unmatched. CDR3 nucleotide sequence: TGTGCCAGCAGCCAGCTAGCGGAGAACACCGGGGAGCTGTTTTTT. Protein sequence: CASSQLAENTGELFF.

The CDR3 reads CASSAQGATNEKLFF. The CDR3 coding sequence is TGCGCCAGCAGCGCCCAAGGGGCAACTAATGAAAAACTGTTTTTT. This chain joins TRBV5-1 and TRBJ1-4; a weak D match, TRBD1 (5 bases). The CDR3 consists of 15 residues. Trimming removed 4 bases at V and 0 bases at J, with 10 bases between. The germline gives CDR1 SGHRS, CDR2 YFSETQ.

This clone occurred once. Within the sample, other DNA sequences also encode this same CDR3. The gene calls are TRBV18 and TRBJ2-1, with 7 bases matching TRBD1. The junction had 1 base not matched to a gene; V was cut back by 4 bases and J by 7 bases. This CDR3 spans 12 amino acids. The germline CDR1 and CDR2 sequences are KGHSH and LQKENI. This chain's CDR3 is CASSRQGNEQFF. CDR3 in DNA: TGTGCCAGCTCACGACAGGGTAATGAGCAGTTCTTC.

Only a few counts were recorded for this clone. V gene TRBV29-1 combines with J gene TRBJ2-7; possibly TRBD1 for D (7 bases). Trimming removed 4 bases from V and 5 bases from J, with 18 bases in between. From germline, CDR1 is SQVTM and CDR2 ANQGSEA. The CDR3 is made up of 14 amino acids. The CDR3 DNA sequence: TGCAGCGTTGGAGGGGGCGGGGCAGGGAACGAGCAGTACTTC. This translates into CSVGGGGAGNEQYF.

The genes are TRBV5-5 and TRBJ2-5; D is uncertain. V was clipped by 3 bases and J by 9 bases, with 15 bases between them. The germline V gene has CDR1 SGHKS and CDR2 YYEKEE (reference sequence). The CDR3 is made up of 13 amino acids. For the CDR3, the DNA is TGTGCCAGCAGCTCGGACCCGACTTTTGCCCAGTACTTC. This sequence encodes CASSSDPTFAQYF. The full variable domain, its missing parts supplied by reference TRBV5-5 and TRBJ2-5, is DAGVTQSPTHLIKTRGQQVTLRCSPISGHKSVSWYQQVLGQGPQFIFQYYEKEERGRGNFPDRFSARQFPNYSSELNVNALLLGDSALYLCASSSDPTFAQYFGPGTRLLVL.

This rearrangement joins TRBV10-3 to TRBJ2-5, with 7 bases lining up with TRBD1. The better agreement between TRBJ2-7 and the DNA end casts doubt on the J call. CDR1 ENHRY and CDR2 SYGVKD come from the germline V gene. CDR3 length: 13 residues. This chain's CDR3 is CAIKDRSSYEQYF. The CDR3 DNA sequence: TGTGCCATCAAGGACAGGAGCTCCTACGAGCAGTACTTC.

The chain uses TRBV5-1 and TRBJ2-5, with 8 bases lining up with TRBD2. Germline values: CDR1 SGHRS, CDR2 YFSETQ. The CDR3 runs 14 residues. With 3 bases clipped from V and 2 bases from J, the junction kept 3 bases outside the gene matches. The CDR3 spells CASSSGGGQETQYF. For the CDR3, the DNA is TGCGCCAGCAGCTCCGGGGGGGGTCAAGAGACCCAGTACTTC.

The chain uses TRBV11-3 and TRBJ1-1, with D hard to call. Looked up from germline, CDR1 is SGHNT and CDR2 is YENEEA. There are 17 residues in the CDR3. V was trimmed by 5 bases and J by 1 base, leaving 20 bases between them. The CDR3 loop is CASSPLRARVGNTEAFF. The DNA of the CDR3 is TGTGCCAGCAGCCCATTGAGAGCCCGGGTGGGGAACACTGAAGCTTTCTTT.

J is TRBJ2-5 and V is TRBV27, with D perhaps given as TRBD1 or TRBD2 (7 bases each). The CDR3 spans 15 residues. Germline CDR1 reads MNHEY; CDR2 reads SMNVEV (reference sequence). V was clipped by 2 bases and J by 5 bases, with 15 bases between them. CDR3 sequence: CASSLPGGGPETQYF. In DNA form, the CDR3 reads TGTGCCAGCAGTTTACCAGGGGGAGGGCCTGAGACCCAGTACTTC.

This clone was observed a handful of times. J is TRBJ1-5 and V is TRBV6-1; 7 bases match TRBD1. The J segment lost 4 bases and the V segment lost 4 bases, leaving 10 bases of the junction unmatched. There are 16 residues in the CDR3. Germline loops: CDR1 MNHNS, CDR2 SASEGT. The CDR3 loop reads CASSGGAGGFNQPQHF. The CDR3 coding sequence is TGTGCCAGCAGTGGGGGGGCAGGGGGTTTTAATCAGCCCCAGCATTTT.

This chain uses TRBV7-8 with TRBJ2-7; 7 bases are shared with TRBD2. This CDR3 region has 13 residues. The V gene's germline CDR1 is SGHVS and CDR2 FQNEAQ. The junction had 3 bases not matched to a gene; V was cut back by 5 bases and J by 2 bases. The chain's CDR3 is CASSRTSAYEQYF. CDR3 nucleotide sequence: TGTGCCAGCAGCCGAACTAGCGCCTACGAGCAGTACTTC.

The chain has TRBV11-2 and TRBJ2-1; D possibly corresponds to TRBD1 (5 bases). The CDR3 loop spans 14 amino acids. Deletions cut 6 bases from V and 1 base from J, with 10 bases between. Germline CDR1 and CDR2: SGHAT and FQNNGV. CDR3 amino acids: CASSRQRSYNEQFF. In DNA form, the CDR3 reads TGTGCCAGCAGTAGACAGAGATCCTACAATGAGCAGTTCTTC. Drawing the rest from reference TRBV11-2 and TRBJ2-1, the complete variable domain is EAGVAQSPRYKIIEKRQSVAFWCNPISGHATLYWYQQILGQGPKLLIQFQNNGVVDDSQLPKDRFSAERLKGVDSTLKIQPAKLEDSAVYLCASSRQRSYNEQFFGPGTRLTVL.

The chain joins TRBV6-1 to TRBJ2-1, with D unclear. Germline CDR1 and CDR2: MNHNS and SASEGT. V was trimmed by 7 bases and J by 0 bases, leaving 13 bases between them. CDR3 length: 15 amino acids. CDR3 in DNA: TGTGCCAGCATGCCCCAGGCGAGCTCCTACAATGAGCAGTTCTTC. Protein sequence: CASMPQASSYNEQFF.

The rearrangement uses TRBV5-1 and TRBJ2-2, with D unresolved. This CDR3 is built from 15 residues. Trimming stripped 4 bases from V and 1 base from J, with 11 bases between. Germline CDR1 and CDR2: SGHRS and YFSETQ. The CDR3: CASSTRPLNTGELFF. Here the CDR3 DNA reads TGCGCCAGCAGCACCCGGCCCCTGAACACCGGGGAGCTGTTTTTT. Variable domain in full (rest from reference TRBV5-1 and TRBJ2-2): KAGVTQTPRYLIKTRGQQVTLSCSPISGHRSVSWYQQTPGQGLQFLFEYFSETQRNKGNFPGRFSGRQFSNSRSEMNVSTLELGDSALYLCASSTRPLNTGELFFGEGSRLTVL.

The genes are TRBV6-4 and TRBJ2-5; 8 nucleotides line up with TRBD2. The germline V gene has CDR1 MRHNA and CDR2 SNTAGT. V trimming: 0 bases; J trimming: 4 bases; junction bases outside the gene matches: 4. The CDR3 consists of 15 residues. The CDR3 DNA is TGTGCCAGCAGTGACTCGGCGGGGGGACTAGAGACCCAGTACTTC. This encodes CASSDSAGGLETQYF.

This chain uses TRBV30 with TRBJ2-5; D gene uncertain. The CDR3 length is 11 residues. Trimming cost V 4 bases and J 3 bases, with 6 bases left between them. Germline CDR1 is GTSNPN and CDR2 is SVGIG (reference sequence). CDR3 DNA sequence: TGTGCCTGGACACTAAAAGAGACCCAGTACTTC. As protein: CAWTLKETQYF.

This clone showed up just once. The chain recombines TRBV21-1 with TRBJ1-1; no DNA check was done on the table's D call, TRBD1. TRBV21-1 represents a pseudogene. The CDR3 is 15 amino acids. This chain's CDR3 is CASSFGDRGDSEAFF. The CDR3 coding sequence is TGTGCCAGCAGCTTCGGGGACAGGGGAGATTCTGAAGCTTTCTTT.

CDR3 loop: CASSLLRDNQPQHF. CDR3 DNA: TGTGCCAGCAGTTTACTCAGGGACAATCAGCCCCAGCATTTT. This chain connects TRBV28 to TRBJ1-5; D is perhaps TRBD1 (5 bases). The germline gives CDR1 MDHEN, CDR2 SYDVKM. V lost 2 bases, J lost 3 bases, and 8 bases lay in between. The CDR3 length is 14 residues.

CDR3 DNA: TGTGCCAGCAGCTTGAGGGGGGGGACAGATACGCAGTATTTT. This codes for CASSLRGGTDTQYF. The gene calls are TRBV5-4 and TRBJ2-3; a weak D match, TRBD2 (7 bases). Per the germline V gene, CDR1 is SGHNT and CDR2 is YYREEE (reference sequence). There are 14 residues in the CDR3. The V end lost 1 base, the J end lost 3 bases, and 9 bases lay between the germline ends.

Here the CDR3 DNA reads TGTGCCAGTACCAGTACGAGGGGAGGCTCCTACGAGCAGTACTTC. This gives the protein CASTSTRGGSYEQYF. This chain uses TRBV19 with TRBJ2-7; a possible D gene is TRBD2 (6 bases). There are 15 residues in the CDR3. Trimming left V 7 bases short and J 0 bases short, with 16 bases between. The germline V gene encodes CDR1 LNHDA and CDR2 SQIVND (reference sequence). The complete variable domain, with remaining parts taken from reference TRBV19 and TRBJ2-7, reads DGGITQSPKYLFRKEGQNVTLSCEQNLNHDAMYWYRQDPGQGLRLIYYSQIVNDFQKGDIAEGYSVSREKKESFPLTVTSAQKNPTAFYLCASTSTRGGSYEQYFGPGTRLTVT.

The chain joins TRBV6-6 to TRBJ1-1; TRBD1 aligns across 7 bases. The CDR3 runs 13 residues. The V and J ends lost 5 bases and 6 bases, in that order; junction bases with no gene match: 6. Germline-derived CDR1 and CDR2 are MNHNY and SVGAGI (reference sequence). CDR3 sequence (DNA): TGTGCCAGCAGTAGAGGGGGCATCCCTGAAGCTTTCTTT. It encodes CASSRGGIPEAFF.

The CDR3 DNA sequence: TGTGCCACCAGCAGAGATGATGGCGGGAGGGTGGAGACCCAGTACTTC. This encodes CATSRDDGGRVETQYF. The J gene is TRBJ2-5, the V gene TRBV15; the match to TRBD2 covers 9 bases. J lost 5 bases, V lost 0 bases, and 7 bases had no gene match. The V gene's germline CDR1 is LNHNV and CDR2 YYDKDF (reference sequence). CDR3 size: 16 residues. The complete variable domain, with remaining parts taken from reference TRBV15 and TRBJ2-5, reads DAMVIQNPRYQVTQFGKPVTLSCSQTLNHNVMYWYQQKSSQAPKLLFHYYDKDFNNEADTPDNFQSRRPNTSFCFLDIRSPGLGDTAMYLCATSRDDGGRVETQYFGPGTRLLVL.

V and J are TRBV5-1 and TRBJ2-5, with D uncertain. The J call may be in error: the DNA end matches TRBJ2-7 better. The CDR3 has 13 residues. Germline CDR1 reads SGHRS; CDR2 reads YFSETQ. The CDR3 DNA follows: TGCGCCAGCAGCTTGGAAGGGCCCCACGAGCAGTACTTC. This translates into CASSLEGPHEQYF.

This chain connects TRBV6-5 to TRBJ2-1; D possibly corresponds to TRBD1 (6 bases). The CDR3 totals 15 residues. Looked up from germline, CDR1 is MNHEY and CDR2 is SVGAGI. V was pared by 7 bases and J by 2 bases, with 15 bases between. The CDR3 sequence is CASTRAGAAYNEQFF. The CDR3 coding sequence is TGTGCCAGCACCAGGGCAGGGGCAGCCTACAATGAGCAGTTCTTC.